This is a list of T cell receptor beta chains from one sample in a study of a mutant IDH1 vaccine in newly diagnosed glioma. Produced via immunoSEQ multiplex PCR; TCRdb's table is partial and in-frame only. The table has about 120,000 clones, 85% to 90% seen once; the top ten hold 0.6% to 0.7%. The antigens these receptors bind are not known. Material: PBMCs, obtained from a glioma patient whose treatment included an IDH1 peptide vaccine. The receptors stem from a woman aged 45-65 years with glioma. Each CDR3 is given with its conserved first and last residue. A D gene is named only where the DNA matches it firmly. Clone size is shown for a subset of rows, as once, few, many or a class of expanded clone.

TRBJ1-1 . . TRBV19 TGTGCCAGTAGTATCCGGGGGGTGAACACTGAAGCTTTCTTT CASSIRGVNTEAFF
TRBJ2-3 . once TRBV28 TGTGCCAGCAGTTCCGGACAGTTAGGCACAGATACGCAGTATTTT CASSSGQLGTDTQYF
TRBJ2-3 TRBD2 . TRBV15 TGTGCCACCAGCCCACGACTAGCGGGAGCGGCAGATACGCAGTATTTT CATSPRLAGAADTQYF
TRBJ2-1 TRBD2 . TRBV7-9 TGTGCCAGCAGACATCCGGACGGGACTAGGTTTGATGAGCAGTTCTTC CASRHPDGTRFDEQFF
TRBJ2-7 . . TRBV7-2 TGTGCCAGCAGCTTAGGGGACTCCTTCTACGAGCAGTACTTC CASSLGDSFYEQYF
TRBJ1-2 TRBD1 once TRBV6-1 TGTGCCAGCAGTAACGCGGGACAGGGGGTTTATGGCTACACCTTC CASSNAGQGVYGYTF
TRBJ2-3 . . TRBV29-1 TGCAGCGTTGGATTCCAGGCGGGAGATACGCAGTATTTT CSVGFQAGDTQYF
TRBJ2-5 . once TRBV5-5 TGTGCCAGCAGCTTGGCCGGTCTACTAGATATAAGGAAGAGAACCCAGTACTTC CASSLAGLLDIRKRTQYF
TRBJ1-1 . . TRBV28 TGTGCCAGCAGTTCCCCCGCGACAGGTCAATTCACTGAAGCTTTCTTT CASSSPATGQFTEAFF
TRBJ2-3 TRBD1 . TRBV5-1 TGCGCCAGCAGCTTAGACAGGGGTGCGCAAGGGGATACGCAGTATTTT CASSLDRGAQGDTQYF
TRBJ1-5 . . TRBV15 TGTGCCACCAGCAGAGATAACCCCATAAGGTATCAGCCCCAGCATTTT CATSRDNPIRYQPQHF
TRBJ1-1 . many TRBV11-1 TGTGCCAGCAGCAGCGGGAGGGAGAACGGGGCTTTCTTT CASSSGRENGAFF
TRBJ2-2 . . TRBV2 TGTGCCAGCAGTCGGGCAGAACTTACCGGGGAGCTGTTTTTT CASSRAELTGELFF
TRBJ2-7 . . TRBV5-1 TGCGCCAGCAGCTTGGGGAGCAGGGAGCAGTACTTC CASSLGSREQYF
TRBJ2-1 TRBD1 . TRBV12-5 TGTGCTAGTGGTTCGGGACAGGGTCCTCTAGGTGAGCAGTTCTTC CASGSGQGPLGEQFF
TRBJ2-7 TRBD2 few TRBV10-1 TGCGCCAGCAGTGAGAAGGGGCCTAGCGGGAGCAGGGAGGGCTACGAGCAGTACTTC CASSEKGPSGSREGYEQYF
TRBJ2-1 . . TRBV4-1 TGCGCCAGCAGCCAAGATTTCGATGAGCAGTTCTTC CASSQDFDEQFF
TRBJ2-1 TRBD2 . TRBV5-4 TGTGCCAGCAGCCCGGGGACTAGCGGGAGATGGGGCGGGAATGAGCAGTTCTTC CASSPGTSGRWGGNEQFF
TRBJ1-6 . . TRBV6-5 TGTGCCAGCAGGGCGAACAGGGAAAATAATTCACCCCTCCACTTT CASRANRENNSPLHF
TRBJ2-1 . . TRBV27 TGTGCCAGCGGGCCACACAATGAGCAGTTCTTC CASGPHNEQFF
TRBJ1-2 TRBD1 . TRBV29-1 TGCAGCGTACCGACAGGGGGGTATGGCTACACCTTC CSVPTGGYGYTF
TRBJ1-5 . . TRBV19 TGTGCCAGTAAGGAGGGAAGAAGAAATCAGCCCCAGCATTTT CASKEGRRNQPQHF
TRBJ2-5 TRBD1 . TRBV5-1 TGCGCCAGCAGCTTGGGGTTACTTTCAGGGGGCCAGGAAGAGACCCAGTACTTC CASSLGLLSGGQEETQYF
TRBJ1-1 . . TRBV30 TGTGCCTGGAGGAACAGGGTTTCTGAAGCTTTCTTT CAWRNRVSEAFF
TRBJ2-7 . . TRBV27 TGTGCCAGCAGTTCCGCGGGGGCAGGCTCCTACGAGCAGTACTTC CASSSAGAGSYEQYF
TRBJ1-4 . . TRBV28 TGTGCCAGCAGTTTTTTTTTCGCGTCCACTAATGAAAAACTGTTTTTT CASSFFFASTNEKLFF
TRBJ2-3 . . TRBV6-5 TGTGCCAGCAGTTACTCGATAGTTGGGGCCGATACGCAGTATTTT CASSYSIVGADTQYF
TRBJ1-2 . few TRBV6-1 TGTGCCAGCAGAACAGGCCCCTCTGGCTACACCTTC CASRTGPSGYTF
TRBJ2-1 TRBD2 . TRBV4-2 TGTGCCAGCAGCCCGGGACTACAAAACAATGAGCAGTTCTTC CASSPGLQNNEQFF
TRBJ2-5 . . TRBV9 TGTGCCAGCAGCGTAGGCGGGACGGAGGTGGAGACCCAGTACTTC CASSVGGTEVETQYF
TRBJ2-1 . . TRBV5-1 TGCGCCAGCAGCCCGAGAGGCACCGCGTCCTACAATGAGCAGTTCTTC CASSPRGTASYNEQFF
TRBJ1-2 . . TRBV10-3 TGTGCCATCACTGCCGCGGGTGTTGGTGGCTACACCTTC CAITAAGVGGYTF
TRBJ1-1 . . TRBV4-2 TGTGCCAGCAGCCAAGGGGGGGGTTTTGGAACTGAAGCTTTCTTT CASSQGGGFGTEAFF
TRBJ2-5 TRBD2 . TRBV5-4 TGTGCCAGCAGCGAGACTAGCAGCGAGACCCAGTACTTC CASSETSSETQYF
TRBJ1-2 . . TRBV11-2 TGTGCCAGCAGCTTAGGGGGGGGGACCCCAACCTTC CASSLGGGTPTF
TRBJ2-2 . . TRBV7-3 TGTGCCAGCAGCCCCCCCGGACTGGGGGGTACCGGGGAGCTGTTTTTT CASSPPGLGGTGELFF
TRBJ2-7 TRBD2 once TRBV6-1 TGTGCCAGCAGTGCCGCCCGACTAGCGGGACTCGACGAGCAGTACTTC CASSAARLAGLDEQYF
TRBJ2-3 TRBD2 . TRBV7-3 TGTGCCAGCAGCCCGTCCCTCACTAGCGGAACAACAGATACGCAGTATTTT CASSPSLTSGTTDTQYF
TRBJ1-5 TRBD1 . TRBV28 TGTGCCAGCAGCCCCCCCGGGGACAGGGAACGAGGACATCAGCCCCAGCATTTT CASSPPGDRERGHQPQHF
TRBJ1-1 . . TRBV19 TGTGCCACCAAAGTGGGGGCTAGGGAGAACACTGAAGCTTTCTTT CATKVGARENTEAFF
TRBJ2-3 . . TRBV6-5 TGTGCCACCGAACCTGGGGGCACAGATACGCAGTATTTT CATEPGGTDTQYF
TRBJ2-2 . . TRBV9 TGTGCCAGCAGCGTAGGCCCAGCTCGGACCGGGGAGCTGTTTTTT CASSVGPARTGELFF
TRBJ2-4 TRBD2 . TRBV7-2 TGTGCCAGCGGTAGCGGGAGGCATGAAAACATTCAGTACTTC CASGSGRHENIQYF
TRBJ2-7 TRBD2 once TRBV7-3 TGTGCCAGCAGCATTACTAGCGGGAGCTACGAGCAGTACTTC CASSITSGSYEQYF
TRBJ1-6 . . TRBV27 TGTGCCAGCAGTTTATCGATTTCGGGGGGGGATTCACCCCTCCACTTT CASSLSISGGDSPLHF
TRBJ2-7 . once TRBV21-1 TGTGCCAGCAGCATTACGGACCGCCCCGGGCAGTACTTC CASSITDRPGQYF